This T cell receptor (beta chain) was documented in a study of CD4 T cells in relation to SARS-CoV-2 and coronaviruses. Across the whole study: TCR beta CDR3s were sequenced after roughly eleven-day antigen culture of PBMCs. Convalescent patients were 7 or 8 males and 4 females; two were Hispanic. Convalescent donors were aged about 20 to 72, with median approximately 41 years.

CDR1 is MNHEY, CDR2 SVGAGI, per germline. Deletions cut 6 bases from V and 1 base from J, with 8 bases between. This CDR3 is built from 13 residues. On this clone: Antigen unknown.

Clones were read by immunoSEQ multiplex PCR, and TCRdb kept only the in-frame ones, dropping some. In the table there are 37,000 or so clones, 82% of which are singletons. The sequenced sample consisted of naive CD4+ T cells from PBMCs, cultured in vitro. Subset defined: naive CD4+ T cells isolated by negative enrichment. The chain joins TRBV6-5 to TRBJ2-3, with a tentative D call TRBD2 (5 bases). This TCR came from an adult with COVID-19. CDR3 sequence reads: CASSRTGTDTQYF. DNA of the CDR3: TGTGCCAGCAGCAGGACTGGCACAGATACGCAGTATTTT.